This record looks at one T cell receptor beta chain sequence and its context. Its antigen is not known. This sample was taken from a study of cytomegalovirus exposure and HLA in healthy donors. Study-level points and caveats: Cytomegalovirus-associated TCR beta chains were listed, numbering around 150. In vitro checks showed that a few CMV-associated chains really do target CMV antigens. Most TCR sequences were rare, but some public TCRs occurred in many donors.

TCRdb keeps only in-frame clones here, not all; method: immunoSEQ multiplex PCR. The sample yields 50,000 to 70,000 clones, 90% to 95% seen once. This CDR3 is built from 11 residues. Trimming took off 4 bases at V and 3 bases at J, with 6 bases between the two ends. Germline assignment: CDR1 GTSNPN and CDR2 SVGIG (reference sequence). V gene TRBV30 combines with J gene TRBJ1-2; D is uncertain. This clonotype was sampled from a woman under 30 in good health and CMV-seropositive. The sample comprised PBMCs. Written as DNA, the CDR3 is TGTGCCTGGAACCGGGACTATGGCTACACCTTC. Amino acids: CAWNRDYGYTF.